Each of the 27 T cell receptor beta chains below was sequenced from the same sample in a study of identical twins. From the 5' RACE reads, TCRdb called clonotypes with MiXCR, one entry per CDR3 protein. The data show about 280,000 distinct CDR3 sequences, approximately 8% seen once. These same records also appear under a second study, on yellow fever vaccine responses in identical twins.

Sequencing was done on a sample of memory (CD45RO+) T cells sorted from blood. These receptor sequences come from a woman aged 18-30 years in good health.

Many counts were recorded for this clonotype. This chain joins TRBV2 and TRBJ2-7, with D perhaps matching TRBD1 (6 bases). This CDR3 spans 14 amino acids. CDR1 and CDR2 from the germline V gene are SNHLY and FYNNEI. V lost 7 bases to trimming and J lost 7 bases, with 20 bases between them. This CDR3 reads CASKDLQGSGEQYF. The CDR3 DNA reads as TGTGCCAGCAAGGATTTACAGGGCAGCGGTGAGCAGTACTTC.

The chain combines TRBV20-1 with TRBJ1-1, with TRBD1 as a possible D gene (6 bases). V was cut by 3 bases and J by 4 bases, with 9 bases left in between. Germline V lookup: CDR1 DFQATT, CDR2 SNEGSKA (reference sequence). This CDR3 has 12 residues. DNA for the CDR3: TGCAGTGCTAGTCAGGGGAGCACTGAAGCTTTCTTT. Protein sequence: CSASQGSTEAFF.

A few counts support this clonotype. This chain uses TRBV11-3 with TRBJ2-1, with a weak D call TRBD2 (6 bases). The CDR3 contains 16 residues. CDR1 is SGHNT, CDR2 YENEEA, per germline. V was shortened by 4 bases and J by 7 bases, with 20 bases between the two germline ends. The CDR3 spells CASSSVRDLLINEQFF. CDR3 DNA sequence: TGTGCCAGCAGCTCTGTCCGGGACTTGTTAATTAATGAGCAGTTCTTC.

At least ten counts were recorded for this clonotype. The gene calls are TRBV7-6 and TRBJ2-1, with D possibly being TRBD1 (6 bases). Between the trimmed V and J ends, which lost 1 base and 3 bases, there was a span of 7 bases. This CDR3 spans 14 amino acids. In germline, CDR1 is SGHVS, CDR2 FNYEAQ. Written as DNA, the CDR3 is TGTGCCAGCAGCTTAGAGGACAGCTACAATGAGCAGTTCTTC. Its translation is CASSLEDSYNEQFF.

In this sample, this clonotype turned up many times. The J gene is TRBJ2-7, the V gene TRBV12-3 or TRBV12-4; D ambiguous. V shed 5 bases and J shed 0 bases, with 14 bases lying between them. This CDR3 has 15 amino acids. CDR3 DNA sequence: TGTGCCAGCAGTGTCGACCCACAGCCCTCCTACGAGCAGTACTTC. Translating gives CASSVDPQPSYEQYF.

Only a few counts were recorded for this clonotype. The gene calls are TRBV20-1 and TRBJ2-6; D uncertain. The CDR3 spans 15 residues. In germline, CDR1 is DFQATT, CDR2 SNEGSKA (reference sequence). V lost 3 bases, J lost 0 bases, and 9 bases lay in between. CDR3 DNA sequence: TGCAGTGCTAGCCACGGAAGCTCTGGGGCCAACGTCCTGACTTTC. Translating gives CSASHGSSGANVLTF.

This clonotype was seen only a few times. This chain connects TRBV27 to TRBJ2-7, with 12 bases aligning to TRBD1. The CDR3 has 14 residues. Germline CDR1 MNHEY, CDR2 SMNVEV (reference sequence). After removal of 5 bases from V and 10 bases from J, the junction contained 9 bases not matched to a gene. This chain's CDR3 is CASSPPGQGARQYF. In DNA, the CDR3 is TGTGCCAGCAGTCCGCCGGGACAGGGGGCGCGCCAGTACTTC.

This clonotype has only a few counts. The chain has TRBV28 and TRBJ2-1; D possibly corresponds to TRBD1 (8 bases). From germline, CDR1 is MDHEN and CDR2 SYDVKM. V was cut by 11 bases and J by 4 bases, with 15 bases left in between. The CDR3 is made up of 13 amino acids. The CDR3: CAWGGQVYNEQFF. As DNA, the CDR3 is TGTGCCTGGGGGGGACAGGTATACAATGAGCAGTTCTTC.

This rearrangement joins TRBV29-1 to TRBJ2-3; the match to TRBD1 covers 9 bases. Trimming cost V 7 bases and J 3 bases; bases outside gene matches: 5. The CDR3 sequence is 13 residues long. Germline V gene lookup returns CDR1 SQVTM and CDR2 ANQGSEA. CDR3 amino acids: CSGTGAGTDTQYF. The CDR3 coding sequence is TGCAGCGGGACAGGGGCAGGAACAGATACGCAGTATTTT.

This clonotype was seen repeatedly, ten times or more. The V gene is TRBV5-1, the J gene TRBJ1-6, with 8 bases lining up with TRBD1. The V segment lost 6 bases and the J segment 2 bases; nucleotides outside the gene matches: 7. The CDR3 length is 16 residues. CDR1 is SGHRS and CDR2 is YFSETQ in the germline V gene. For the CDR3, the DNA is TGCGCCAGCAAATTCACAGGGGGAGCCTATAATTCACCCCTCCACTTT. Its protein product is CASKFTGGAYNSPLHF.

This clonotype was seen repeatedly, ten times or more. V is TRBV29-1 and J is TRBJ2-1, with D possibly being TRBD1 or TRBD2 (5 bases each). Germline assignment: CDR1 SQVTM and CDR2 ANQGSEA. The V end was cut by 5 bases, the J end by 6 bases, with 20 bases between. The CDR3 has 15 amino acids. CDR3 sequence reads: CSVSLGTAPGNEQFF. CDR3 sequence (DNA): TGCAGCGTTTCTTTGGGGACCGCACCTGGCAATGAGCAGTTCTTC.

This clonotype has ten or more counts. The chain couples TRBV12-3 or TRBV12-4 to TRBJ1-1, with D tentatively TRBD1 (5 bases). V was pared by 5 bases and J by 7 bases, with 14 bases between. The CDR3 runs to 13 residues. This CDR3 reads CASSIRGGGEAFF. The CDR3 region has the DNA TGTGCCAGCAGTATACGGGGGGGAGGTGAAGCTTTCTTT.

This clonotype was counted at least ten times. This sequence joins TRBV20-1 and TRBJ2-1; D uncertain. Per germline, CDR1 DFQATT and CDR2 SNEGSKA (reference sequence). This CDR3 comprises 14 residues. With 1 base removed from V and 7 bases from J, the gap between germline ends came to 14 bases. The CDR3 reads CSARVESVGNEQFF. DNA of the CDR3: TGCAGTGCTAGAGTGGAGTCCGTAGGGAATGAGCAGTTCTTC.

A remark on this clonotype: A much larger clonotype is one base distant, so this may be a read error. The chain employs TRBV28 and TRBJ2-1, with unresolved D. The CDR3 contains 13 residues. The germline CDR1 and CDR2 sequences are MDHEN and SYDVKM. V was clipped by 8 bases and J by 0 bases, with 8 bases between them. CDR3 nucleotide sequence: TGTGCCAGCTGGGATTCCTCCTACAATGAGCAGTTCTTC. Residues: CASWDSSYNEQFF.

This clonotype was counted many times. The gene calls are TRBV10-3 and TRBJ2-7; D is tentatively TRBD1 or TRBD2 (5 bases each). This CDR3 spans 13 amino acids. V lost 3 bases to trimming and J lost 3 bases, with 9 bases between them. In germline, CDR1 is ENHRY, CDR2 SYGVKD. The CDR3 DNA reads as TGTGCCATCAGTGACCGGGACGGCTACGAGCAGTACGTC. Translation gives CAISDRDGYEQYV.

At least ten counts were recorded for this clonotype. The genes are TRBV2 and TRBJ2-2; 7 bases match TRBD1. Germline V gene lookup returns CDR1 SNHLY and CDR2 FYNNEI. This CDR3 region has 13 residues. V lost 8 bases and J lost 5; bases outside the gene matches: 5. The CDR3 DNA reads TGTGCCAGCGCGAGGGGGCAGACCGGGGAGCTGTTTTTT. Residues: CASARGQTGELFF.

This clonotype was detected a few times. This rearrangement joins TRBV20-1 to TRBJ2-1; 12 bases are shared with TRBD2. Germline lookup yields CDR1 DFQATT and CDR2 SNEGSKA (reference sequence). The CDR3 is made up of 20 amino acids. The J segment lost 2 bases and the V segment lost 0 bases, leaving 14 bases of the junction unmatched. CDR3: CSARDRLLAGGIVTYNEQFF. The DNA for the CDR3 is TGCAGTGCTAGAGATCGTTTGCTAGCGGGGGGGATAGTAACCTACAATGAGCAGTTCTTC.

J is TRBJ2-5 and V is TRBV29-1; 8 bases map to TRBD1. V trimming: 8 bases; J trimming: 5 bases; junction bases outside the gene matches: 10. In germline, CDR1 is SQVTM, CDR2 ANQGSEA. The CDR3 spans 13 residues. CDR3 protein: CSLAGGEVETQYF. The CDR3 coding sequence is TGCAGCCTTGCAGGGGGCGAGGTGGAGACCCAGTACTTC. Filled out from reference TRBV29-1 and TRBJ2-5, the complete variable domain reads SAVISQKPSRDICQRGTSLTIQCQVDSQVTMMFWYRQQPGQSLTLIATANQGSEATYESGFVIDKFPISRPNLTFSTLTVSNMSPEDSSIYLCSLAGGEVETQYFGPGTRLLVL.

This clonotype was counted only a few times. The gene calls are TRBV7-6 and TRBJ1-1, with 8 bases that match TRBD1. V was clipped by 5 bases and J by 3 bases; unmatched bases: 8. CDR1 and CDR2 from the germline V gene are SGHVS and FNYEAQ. The CDR3 spans 15 residues. CDR3 residues: CASSPRQGPYTEAFF. As DNA, the CDR3 is TGTGCCAGCAGCCCTAGACAGGGGCCCTACACTGAAGCTTTCTTT.

J is TRBJ2-7 and V is TRBV6-2 or TRBV6-3, with D tentatively TRBD1 (5 bases). The ends were cut back, 5 bases at V and 2 bases at J, with 10 bases in the middle. Germline CDR1 reads MNHEY; CDR2 reads SVGEGT. The CDR3 extends over 13 amino acids. The CDR3 sequence: CASSNRPAYEQYV. The CDR3 DNA sequence: TGTGCCAGCAGTAACAGGCCAGCCTACGAGCAGTACGTC.

This clonotype has just a few counts. The rearrangement links TRBV19 to TRBJ2-5; D might be TRBD1 (5 bases). The CDR3 has 13 residues. V was trimmed by 6 bases and J by 6 bases, leaving 14 bases between them. Germline V lookup: CDR1 LNHDA, CDR2 SQIVND (reference sequence). CDR3 nucleotide sequence: TGTGCCAGTAGACGAACAGGAGATCAGACCCAGTACTTC. Its protein product is CASRRTGDQTQYF.

This clonotype was recorded a few times. J is TRBJ2-6 and V is TRBV18; D is perhaps TRBD2 (6 bases). The germline V gene has CDR1 KGHSH and CDR2 LQKENI. The CDR3 runs 15 residues. The V and J ends lost 3 bases and 0 bases respectively, with 6 bases between them. DNA for the CDR3: TGTGCCAGCTCACCTAGCGGCTCTGGGGCCAACGTCCTGACTTTC. It translates to CASSPSGSGANVLTF. Drawing the rest from reference TRBV18 and TRBJ2-6, the complete variable domain is NAGVMQNPRHLVRRRGQEARLRCSPMKGHSHVYWYRQLPEEGLKFMVYLQKENIIDESGMPKERFSAEFPKEGPSILRIQQVVRGDSAAYFCASSPSGSGANVLTFGAGSRLTVL.

This sequence joins TRBV11-2 and TRBJ2-7; 7 bases align to TRBD2. Trimming removed 4 bases from V and 5 bases from J; junction bases left unmatched: 23. The CDR3 extends over 19 amino acids. The germline V gene encodes CDR1 SGHAT and CDR2 FQNNGV. CDR3 amino acids: CASSSYPSRTTGGSHEQYF. CDR3 nucleotides: TGTGCCAGCAGCTCTTACCCATCTCGGACAACGGGCGGGAGCCACGAGCAGTACTTC.

Ten or more counts support this clonotype. The chain uses TRBV5-1 and TRBJ1-5; D uncertain. Trimming shortened V by 4 bases and J by 2 bases, and 13 bases separated the two germline ends. The CDR3 length is 15 residues. Germline values: CDR1 SGHRS, CDR2 YFSETQ. CDR3 loop: CASSPGAPGNQPQHF. CDR3 in DNA: TGCGCCAGCAGCCCGGGCGCGCCGGGCAATCAGCCCCAGCATTTT.

This clonotype appeared a few times. This rearrangement joins TRBV28 to TRBJ2-3; 10 bases line up with TRBD2. Per germline, CDR1 MDHEN and CDR2 SYDVKM. J lost 0 bases, V lost 5 bases, and 11 bases had no gene match. The CDR3 sequence is 18 residues long. The CDR3: CASSPAGGKISSTDTQYF. DNA for the CDR3: TGTGCCAGCAGTCCAGCGGGGGGGAAAATTTCTAGCACAGATACGCAGTATTTT.

The V gene is TRBV6-5, the J gene TRBJ2-7, with D possibly matching TRBD2 (5 bases). The CDR3 has 14 amino acids. Germline V gene data show CDR1 as MNHEY and CDR2 as SVGAGI. CDR3 sequence reads: CASSSPGIGYDQYV. The CDR3 DNA is TGTGCCAGCAGTTCACCCGGGATAGGGTACGATCAGTACGTC.

This clonotype was observed a handful of times. The chain employs TRBV20-1 and TRBJ2-3, with 8 positions matching TRBD2. V shed 7 bases and J 3 bases; nucleotides not matched to a gene: 12. Germline assignment: CDR1 DFQATT and CDR2 SNEGSKA (reference sequence). CDR3 size: 15 residues. CDR3 sequence: CSVSARGGVTDTQYF. CDR3 sequence (DNA): TGCAGTGTTTCCGCCCGGGGGGGGGTAACAGATACGCAGTATTTT.